What follows is one T cell receptor (beta chain) and its context. Its antigen is currently unknown. Profiled with immunoSEQ multiplex PCR; TCRdb holds only in-frame clones, not every one. The sample lists some 150,000 clones; less than 85% were seen once. These data are taken from a study of radiation and T cells in renal cell carcinoma. V shed 4 bases, J shed 0 bases, and the junction held 5 bases outside the gene matches. The CDR3 is 15 residues long. The study, taken as a whole, reports: Top tumor clonotypes rose in blood 2 weeks post-radiation, then contracted.

Indicated time point: baseline pretreatment blood. The sample's treatment: 15 Gy SBRT to primary tumor, nephrectomy 4 weeks later. This clonotype was sampled from a woman in her 50s with renal cell carcinoma. This specimen was blood, taken from a patient whose treatment included radiotherapy and nephrectomy. This rearrangement joins TRBV23-1 to TRBJ2-7, with 8 bases fitting TRBD2. TRBV23-1 is assigned to the ORF class and has an uncertain function. CDR3 region: CASSPSGGVSYEQYF. DNA of the CDR3: TGCGCCAGCAGTCCTTCGGGGGGGGTCTCCTACGAGCAGTACTTC.